What follows are 29 T cell receptor beta chains derived from one specimen sequenced in a study of glioma-infiltrating T cells. Amplification of TCR alpha and beta CDR3 regions from RNA used iRepertoire nested multiplex PCR. TCRdb analysed the multiplex PCR reads with MiXCR anew, one entry per CDR3 protein. The table records about 130,000 distinct CDR3 sequences, 20% to 25% of them present only once. Sequenced material: glioma tissue, nonneoplastic brain tissue, or PBMCs (not recorded which). Receptors originate from a human donor with low-grade glioma or glioblastoma, undergoing nonglioma brain surgery, or in good health (not recorded which).

This clonotype occurred many times. The rearrangement links TRBV6-1 to TRBJ2-3; D tentatively reads TRBD1 or TRBD2 (5 bases each). The ends were cut back, 6 bases at V and 7 bases at J, with 20 bases in the middle. There are 15 residues in the CDR3. Germline loops: CDR1 MNHNS, CDR2 SASEGT. The CDR3 spells CASRPLPGRWNTQYF. DNA for the CDR3: TGTGCCAGCAGACCGCTTCCGGGACGATGGAATACGCAGTATTTT.

Ten or more counts support this clonotype. The rearrangement joins TRBV4-3 to TRBJ1-6; D gene unclear. Germline V CDR1 and CDR2: LGHNA, YSLEER. CDR3 length: 17 residues. V lost 0 bases to trimming and J lost 4 bases, with 13 bases between them. CDR3 DNA sequence: TGCGCCAGCAGCCAAGACATCGGCAGAGGGTATAATTCACCCCTCCACTTT. Translating gives CASSQDIGRGYNSPLHF.

This clonotype has a count of ten or more. The chain combines TRBV10-3 with TRBJ2-3, with D possibly being TRBD1 (5 bases). The V end lost 4 bases, the J end lost 14 bases, and 19 bases lay between the germline ends. Germline V gene lookup returns CDR1 ENHRY and CDR2 SYGVKD. The CDR3 has 13 amino acids. CDR3 nucleotides: TGTGCCATCAGTGCCTCACAGGTCCGATTTCTGTATTTT. Translating gives CAISASQVRFLYF.

Points on this clonotype: This sequence may be a read error, since a much larger clone differs from it by one base. The J gene is TRBJ1-5, the V gene TRBV4-2, with D maybe TRBD1 (5 bases). This CDR3 has 17 amino acids. In germline, CDR1 is LGHNA, CDR2 YNFKEQ. CDR3 amino acids: CASSQGQQTSSNQTQHF. Here the CDR3 DNA reads TGTGCCAGCAGCCAAGGACAGCAAACTTCCAGCAATCAGACCCAGCATTTT.

This clonotype was recorded a few times. The chain is built from TRBV2 and TRBJ1-2; D remains ambiguous. The ends were cut back, 7 bases at V and 3 bases at J, with 12 bases in the middle. The CDR3 totals 13 residues. The germline CDR1 and CDR2 sequences are SNHLY and FYNNEI. The CDR3 region has the DNA TGTGCCAGCATTCGGGGAAAGGACTATGGCTACACCTTC. It translates to CASIRGKDYGYTF.

This clonotype was recorded many times. The chain employs TRBV24-1 and TRBJ1-5; no firm D call. The CDR3 extends over 10 amino acids. Germline CDR1 and CDR2: KGHDR and SFDVKD. V shed 9 bases and J shed 5 bases, with 4 bases lying between them. The CDR3 sequence: CATEDQPQHF. CDR3 nucleotides: TGTGCCACCGAGGATCAGCCCCAGCATTTT.

Concerning this clonotype itself: The junction shows a germline mismatch at one end, possibly a read error. The chain couples TRBV7-3 to TRBJ2-3, with D perhaps TRBD2 (7 bases). Germline V gives CDR1 SGHTA, CDR2 FQGTGA. CDR3 length equals 15 residues. As DNA, the CDR3 is TGTGCCAGCAGCTTAGGGGGGGCCACTACGGATACGAAGTATTTT. Amino acids: CASSLGGATTDTKYF. The entire variable domain, with the rest obtained from reference TRBV7-3 and TRBJ2-3, is as follows: GAGVSQTPSNKVTEKGKYVELRCDPISGHTALYWYRQSLGQGPEFLIYFQGTGAADDSGLPNDRFFAVRPEGSVSTLKIQRTERGDSAVYLCASSLGGATTDTKYFGPGTRLTVL.

Of note for this clonotype: A much larger clone differs from this one at a single base, so this may be a read error. The chain links TRBV4-2 to TRBJ1-1, with unresolved D. Germline assignment: CDR1 LGHNA and CDR2 YNFKEQ. The CDR3 extends over 15 amino acids. The CDR3, as DNA: TGTGCCAGCAGCCAGCTGGGAGGCGGTAAAGATGAAGCTTTATTT. The encoded protein is CASSQLGGGKDEALF.

In the case of this clonotype: A much bigger clone sits one base away, suggesting this may be a read error. The chain couples TRBV7-2 to TRBJ1-5, with 11 bases fitting TRBD1. The J segment lost 2 bases and the V segment lost 5 bases, leaving 8 bases of the junction unmatched. CDR1 SGHTA and CDR2 FQGNSA come from the germline V gene. The CDR3 spans 17 residues. CDR3 sequence (DNA): TGTGCCAGCAGCAACGGACAGGGGGCGCGGGGCAATCAGCCCCAGCATTTT. Protein sequence: CASSNGQGARGNQPQHF. The variable domain in full, with the rest retrieved from reference TRBV7-2 and TRBJ1-5, is GAGVSQSPSNKVTEKGKDVELRCDPISGHTALYWYRQSLGQGLEFLIYFQGNSAPDKSGLPSDRFSAERTGGSVSTLTIQRTQQEDSAVYLCASSNGQGARGNQPQHFGDGTRLSIL.

This clonotype was seen a handful of times. The gene calls are TRBV29-1 and TRBJ2-2; D is perhaps TRBD1 (6 bases). The CDR3 spans 13 residues. V was shortened by 2 bases and J by 9 bases, with 13 bases between the two germline ends. The germline V gene encodes CDR1 SQVTM and CDR2 ANQGSEA. CDR3 coding DNA: TGCAGCGTTGAAACGACAGGTCCACGGGAGCTGTTTTTT. It specifies CSVETTGPRELFF.

This clonotype was counted between two and nine times. A much larger clonotype is one base distant, so this may be a read error. V is TRBV15 and J is TRBJ2-7; 8 bases agree with TRBD1. J was trimmed by 1 base and V by 5 bases; bases with no gene match: 4. CDR3 size: 14 residues. From germline, CDR1 is LNHNV and CDR2 YYDKDF (reference sequence). The CDR3 is CATSPRTGSYEQYF. The CDR3 nucleotides are TGTGCCACCAGCCCGCGGACAGGGTCCTACGAGCAGTACTTC.

Many counts were recorded for this clonotype. The chain has TRBV6-1 and TRBJ2-3; maybe TRBD2 (6 bases). This CDR3 has 12 residues. Trimming took 5 bases from V and 8 from J, leaving 11 bases between them. The germline CDR1 and CDR2 sequences are MNHNS and SASEGT. CDR3 protein: CASSFSGGTQYF. CDR3 in DNA: TGTGCCAGCAGTTTCTCCGGGGGTACGCAGTATTTT.

The rearrangement joins TRBV19 to TRBJ2-1, with 9 bases fitting TRBD2. Germline assignment: CDR1 LNHDA and CDR2 SQIVND (reference sequence). V dropped 3 bases and J dropped 6; count of bases not matched to a gene: 6. The CDR3 covers 15 residues. Written as DNA, the CDR3 is TGTGCCAGTAGTATTCCGGGACTAGCCTTCAATGAGCAGTTCTTC. Translation gives CASSIPGLAFNEQFF.

The V call is TRBV12-3 or TRBV12-4, the J call TRBJ2-3; 9 bases match TRBD1. The CDR3 contains 20 residues. V was clipped by 3 bases and J by 5 bases; unmatched bases: 21. The CDR3 region is CASSFGSFIGSPTGGDTQYF. CDR3 DNA sequence: TGTGCCAGCAGTTTCGGTTCGTTTATCGGTTCCCCGACAGGGGGAGATACGCAGTATTTT.

This clonotype was detected only a few times. The chain has TRBV7-3 and TRBJ2-5; 12 nucleotides line up with TRBD1. The CDR3 length is 15 residues. The J segment lost 6 bases and the V segment lost 2 bases, leaving 4 bases of the junction unmatched. CDR1 is SGHTA and CDR2 is FQGTGA in the germline V gene. The CDR3 loop is CASSLVGQGAKTQYF. DNA for the CDR3: TGTGCCAGCAGCTTAGTGGGACAGGGGGCAAAGACCCAGTACTTC.

The chain employs TRBV19 and TRBJ2-6; no firm D call. Trimming took 7 bases from V and 2 from J, leaving 15 bases between them. Germline lookup yields CDR1 LNHDA and CDR2 SQIVND (reference sequence). This CDR3 contains 16 residues. CDR3 protein: CASTTSALPGANVLTF. CDR3 bases: TGTGCCAGTACCACCTCAGCGCTCCCTGGGGCCAACGTCCTGACTTTC.

This clonotype was counted a few times. The V gene is TRBV29-1, the J gene TRBJ2-7, with 9 bases aligning to TRBD1. J was trimmed by 0 bases and V by 2 bases; bases with no gene match: 8. CDR3 length: 16 residues. CDR1 and CDR2 from the germline V gene are SQVTM and ANQGSEA. In DNA form, the CDR3 reads TGCAGCGTTGAAACCCCCCGGACAGGGGCCTCCTACGAGCAGTACTTC. The encoded protein is CSVETPRTGASYEQYF.

This clonotype was seen repeatedly, ten times or more. The chain employs TRBV11-2 and TRBJ1-1; the D gene is possibly TRBD1 (6 bases). The germline CDR1 and CDR2 sequences are SGHAT and FQNNGV. There are 12 residues in the CDR3. Between the trimmed V and J ends, which lost 5 bases and 4 bases, there was a span of 8 bases. In nucleotides, the CDR3 is TGTGCCAGCAGCCCAGGGGCCACTGAAGCTTTCTTT. This translates into CASSPGATEAFF.

At least ten counts were recorded for this clonotype. This sequence joins TRBV2 and TRBJ2-7, with D unresolved. The CDR3 has 12 residues. Germline-derived CDR1 and CDR2 are SNHLY and FYNNEI. Deletions cut 3 bases from V and 6 bases from J, with 9 bases between. The CDR3 sequence is CASSDFGTEQYF. In nucleotides, the CDR3 is TGTGCCAGCAGTGATTTTGGCACCGAGCAGTACTTC.

This clonotype was seen at least ten times. V gene TRBV27 combines with J gene TRBJ1-2; 10 bases agree with TRBD1. Germline V gives CDR1 MNHEY, CDR2 SMNVEV (reference sequence). This CDR3 contains 14 residues. The V and J ends lost 7 bases and 2 bases, in that order; junction bases with no gene match: 4. The CDR3 region has the DNA TGTGCCAGCACTCCGGGACAGGGGAACTATGGCTACACCTTC. It translates to CASTPGQGNYGYTF.

In this sample, this clonotype turned up many times. The chain has TRBV25-1 and TRBJ2-2; D not resolved. Germline CDR1 MGHDK, CDR2 SYGVNS. The CDR3 loop spans 16 amino acids. V was pared by 3 bases and J by 1 base, with 12 bases between. This chain's CDR3 is CASSDPVGRNTGELFF. The CDR3 nucleotides read TGTGCCAGCAGTGATCCTGTGGGTCGGAACACCGGGGAGCTGTTTTTT.

This clonotype has a count of ten or more. The rearrangement uses TRBV7-2 and TRBJ2-7; D unclear. The length of the CDR3 is 15 residues. Germline V lookup: CDR1 SGHTA, CDR2 FQGNSA. Trimming shortened V by 7 bases and J by 1 base, and 17 bases separated the two germline ends. The CDR3 reads CASIGQDLYSYEQYF. The CDR3 DNA follows: TGTGCCAGCATCGGGCAAGACCTTTATTCCTACGAGCAGTACTTC.

The sample holds many counts of this clonotype. The chain combines TRBV4-1 with TRBJ1-1; D remains unclear. This CDR3 contains 12 residues. V shed 0 bases and J shed 9 bases, with 8 bases lying between them. The germline gives CDR1 MGHRA, CDR2 YSYEKL. The CDR3, as DNA: TGCGCCAGCAGCCAAGAAGCCCAGAAAGCTTTCTTT. This codes for CASSQEAQKAFF.

This clonotype has at least ten counts. The chain links TRBV27 to TRBJ2-7; 13 positions agree with TRBD2. CDR3 length: 13 amino acids. In germline, CDR1 is MNHEY, CDR2 SMNVEV (reference sequence). Trimming cost V 8 bases and J 5 bases; bases outside gene matches: 3. CDR3 sequence reads: CASGGTSGNEQYF. The CDR3 DNA reads TGTGCCAGCGGGGGGACTAGCGGGAACGAGCAGTACTTC.

This clonotype was seen ten or more times. The V gene is TRBV4-1, the J gene TRBJ1-1; D gene ambiguous. V lost 4 bases, J lost 1 base, and 13 bases lay in between. CDR3 length: 15 residues. Germline V gene data show CDR1 as MGHRA and CDR2 as YSYEKL. In nucleotides, the CDR3 is TGCGCCAGCAGCCCTCGAGGAGCCCAGAACACTGAAGCTTTCTTT. Translated: CASSPRGAQNTEAFF.

In regard to this clonotype: A single base separates this from a much larger clone, so it may be a read error. The chain has TRBV7-2 and TRBJ2-7, with TRBD2 matching 7 bases. Germline values: CDR1 SGHTA, CDR2 FQGNSA. V lost 0 bases to trimming and J lost 6 bases; unmatched junction nucleotides: 11. The length of the CDR3 is 16 residues. The CDR3 loop is CASSLASGLPTCEQYF. The CDR3 region has the DNA TGTGCCAGCAGCTTAGCATCGGGACTACCCACCTGCGAGCAGTACTTC.

In the case of this clonotype: A much bigger clone sits one base away, suggesting this may be a read error. Given the absence of the conserved phenylalanine or tryptophan at the CDR3 end, a read error is likely. This chain joins TRBV7-2 and TRBJ1-2; D not certain. CDR3 length: 13 amino acids. The V end was cut by 4 bases, the J end by 3 bases, with 9 bases between. Germline V lookup: CDR1 SGHTA, CDR2 FQGNSA. The CDR3 here is CASSSRSDYGYTL. CDR3 in DNA: TGTGCCAGCAGCTCCCGGTCGGACTATGGCTACACCCTC.

The sample holds many counts of this clonotype. The chain uses TRBV2 and TRBJ1-1; no clear D. Trimming stripped 4 bases from V and 1 base from J, with 7 bases between. The CDR3 has 13 amino acids. Germline V CDR1 and CDR2: SNHLY, FYNNEI. The CDR3 sequence is CASSAGRNTEAFF. As DNA, the CDR3 is TGTGCCAGCAGTGCGGGCAGGAACACTGAAGCTTTCTTT.

Ten or more counts support this clonotype. The rearrangement joins TRBV4-1 to TRBJ2-1; 9 bases match TRBD1. There are 19 residues in the CDR3. Per germline, CDR1 MGHRA and CDR2 YSYEKL. V shed 2 bases, J shed 1 base, and the junction held 12 bases outside the gene matches. The CDR3 loop is CASSQSIPSGTGSYNEQFF. The CDR3 region has the DNA TGCGCCAGCAGCCAATCAATCCCATCGGGGACAGGGTCCTACAATGAGCAGTTCTTC.